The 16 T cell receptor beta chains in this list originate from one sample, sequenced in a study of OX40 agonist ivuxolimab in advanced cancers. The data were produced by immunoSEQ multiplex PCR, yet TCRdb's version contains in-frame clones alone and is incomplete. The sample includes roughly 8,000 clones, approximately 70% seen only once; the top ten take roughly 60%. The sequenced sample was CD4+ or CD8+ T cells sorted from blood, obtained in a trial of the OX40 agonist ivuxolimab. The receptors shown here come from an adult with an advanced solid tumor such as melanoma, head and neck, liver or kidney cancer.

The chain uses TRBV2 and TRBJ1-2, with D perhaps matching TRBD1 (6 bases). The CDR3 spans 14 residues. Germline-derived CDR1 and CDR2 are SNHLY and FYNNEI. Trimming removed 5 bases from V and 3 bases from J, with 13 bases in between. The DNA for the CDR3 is TGTGCCAGCAGTTACCGAAGGGGGGACTATGGCTACACCTTC. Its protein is CASSYRRGDYGYTF.

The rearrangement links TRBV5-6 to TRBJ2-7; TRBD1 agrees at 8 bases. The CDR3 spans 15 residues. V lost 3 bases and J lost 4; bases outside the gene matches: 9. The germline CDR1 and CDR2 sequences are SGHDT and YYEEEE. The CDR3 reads CASSSRTGLRYEQYF. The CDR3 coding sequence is TGTGCCAGCAGCTCACGGACAGGGTTGCGGTACGAGCAGTACTTC. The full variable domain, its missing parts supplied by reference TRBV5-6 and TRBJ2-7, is DAGVTQSPTHLIKTRGQQVTLRCSPKSGHDTVSWYQQALGQGPQFIFQYYEEEERQRGNFPDRFSGHQFPNYSSELNVNALLLGDSALYLCASSSRTGLRYEQYFGPGTRLTVT.

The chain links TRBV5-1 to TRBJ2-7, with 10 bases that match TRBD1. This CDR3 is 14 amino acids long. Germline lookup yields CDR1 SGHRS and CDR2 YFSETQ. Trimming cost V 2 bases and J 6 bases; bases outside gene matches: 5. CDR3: CASSLGRTGGEQYF. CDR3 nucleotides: TGCGCCAGCAGCTTAGGAAGGACAGGGGGCGAGCAGTACTTC.

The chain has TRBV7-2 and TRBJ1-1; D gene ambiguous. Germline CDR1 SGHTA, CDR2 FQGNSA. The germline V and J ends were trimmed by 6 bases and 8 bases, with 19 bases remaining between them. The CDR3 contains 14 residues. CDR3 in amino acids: CASSSWGNKKEAFF. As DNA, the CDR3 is TGTGCCAGCAGTTCGTGGGGAAATAAGAAGGAAGCTTTCTTT.

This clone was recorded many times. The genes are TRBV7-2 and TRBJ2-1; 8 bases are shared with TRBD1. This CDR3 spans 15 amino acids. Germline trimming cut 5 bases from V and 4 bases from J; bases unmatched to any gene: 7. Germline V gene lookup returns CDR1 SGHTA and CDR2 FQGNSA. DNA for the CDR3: TGTGCCAGCAGCCGGGGACAGGCCGAATACAATGAGCAGTTCTTC. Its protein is CASSRGQAEYNEQFF.

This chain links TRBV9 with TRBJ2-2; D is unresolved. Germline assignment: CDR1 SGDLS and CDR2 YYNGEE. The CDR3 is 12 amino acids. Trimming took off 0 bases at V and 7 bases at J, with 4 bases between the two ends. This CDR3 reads CASSVGGGELFF. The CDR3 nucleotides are TGTGCCAGCAGCGTAGGGGGCGGGGAGCTGTTTTTT.

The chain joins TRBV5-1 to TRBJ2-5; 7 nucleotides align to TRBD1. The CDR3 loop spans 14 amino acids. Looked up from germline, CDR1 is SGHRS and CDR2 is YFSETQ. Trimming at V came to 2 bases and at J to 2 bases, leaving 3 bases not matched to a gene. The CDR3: CASSLGTEQETQYF. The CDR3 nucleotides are TGCGCCAGCAGCTTAGGGACAGAACAAGAGACCCAGTACTTC.

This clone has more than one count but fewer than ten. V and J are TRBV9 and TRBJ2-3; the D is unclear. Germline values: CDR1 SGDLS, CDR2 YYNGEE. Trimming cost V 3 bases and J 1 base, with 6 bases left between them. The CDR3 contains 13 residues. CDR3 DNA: TGTGCCAGCAGCGCCTACGGCACAGATACGCAGTATTTT. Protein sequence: CASSAYGTDTQYF.

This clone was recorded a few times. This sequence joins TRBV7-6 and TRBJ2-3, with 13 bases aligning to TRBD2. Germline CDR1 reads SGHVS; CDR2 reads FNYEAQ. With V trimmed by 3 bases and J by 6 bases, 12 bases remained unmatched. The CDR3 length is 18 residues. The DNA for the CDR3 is TGTGCCAGCAGCTTTAGGGGGACTAGCGGGGCCGTAATTGATACGCAGTATTTT. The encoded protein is CASSFRGTSGAVIDTQYF.

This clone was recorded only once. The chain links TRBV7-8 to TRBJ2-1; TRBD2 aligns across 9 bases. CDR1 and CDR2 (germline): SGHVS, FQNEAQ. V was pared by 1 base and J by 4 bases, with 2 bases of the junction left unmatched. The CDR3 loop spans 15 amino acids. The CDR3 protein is CASSLVAGEYNEQFF. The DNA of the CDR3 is TGTGCCAGCAGCTTAGTAGCGGGGGAGTACAATGAGCAGTTCTTC.

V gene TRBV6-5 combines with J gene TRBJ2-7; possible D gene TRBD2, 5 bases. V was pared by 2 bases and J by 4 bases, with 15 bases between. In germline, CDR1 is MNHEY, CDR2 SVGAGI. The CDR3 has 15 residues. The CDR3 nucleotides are TGTGCCAGCAGTTACGAAGTGGGAGCTCTATACGAGCAGTACTTC. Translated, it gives CASSYEVGALYEQYF.

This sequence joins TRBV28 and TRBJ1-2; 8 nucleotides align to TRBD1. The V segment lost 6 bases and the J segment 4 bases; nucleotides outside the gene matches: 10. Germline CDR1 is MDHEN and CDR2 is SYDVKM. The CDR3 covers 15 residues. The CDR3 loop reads CASRGKDRVIYGYTF. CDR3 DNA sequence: TGTGCCAGCAGGGGGAAGGACAGGGTCATCTATGGCTACACCTTC.

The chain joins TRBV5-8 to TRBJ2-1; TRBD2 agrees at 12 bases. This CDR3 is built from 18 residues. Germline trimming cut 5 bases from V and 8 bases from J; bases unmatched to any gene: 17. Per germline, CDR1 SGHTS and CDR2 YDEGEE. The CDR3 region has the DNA TGTGCCAGCAGTGTGGGCGACAGTCCCGGACTAGCGGGATATGAGCAGTTCTTC. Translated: CASSVGDSPGLAGYEQFF.

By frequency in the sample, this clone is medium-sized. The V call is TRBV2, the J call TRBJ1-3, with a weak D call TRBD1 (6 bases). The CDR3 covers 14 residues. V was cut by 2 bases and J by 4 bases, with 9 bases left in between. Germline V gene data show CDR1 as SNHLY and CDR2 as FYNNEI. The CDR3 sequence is CASSEWRGGNTIYF. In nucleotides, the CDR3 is TGTGCCAGCAGTGAATGGAGGGGGGGAAACACCATATATTTT. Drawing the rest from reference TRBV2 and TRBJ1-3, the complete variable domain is EPEVTQTPSHQVTQMGQEVILRCVPISNHLYFYWYRQILGQKVEFLVSFYNNEISEKSEIFDDQFSVERPDGSNFTLKIRSTKLEDSAMYFCASSEWRGGNTIYFGEGSWLTVV.

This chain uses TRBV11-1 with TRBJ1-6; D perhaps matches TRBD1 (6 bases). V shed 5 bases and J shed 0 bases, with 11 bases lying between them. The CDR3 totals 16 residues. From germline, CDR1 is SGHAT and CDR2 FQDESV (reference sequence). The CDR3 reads CASSEDSSSYNSPLHF. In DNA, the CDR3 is TGTGCCAGCAGCGAGGACAGCAGCTCCTATAATTCACCCCTCCACTTT.

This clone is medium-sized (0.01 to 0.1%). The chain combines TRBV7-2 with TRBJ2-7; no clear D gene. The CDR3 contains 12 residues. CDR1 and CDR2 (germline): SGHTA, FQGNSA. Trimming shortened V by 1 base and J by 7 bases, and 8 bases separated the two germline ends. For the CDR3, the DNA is TGTGCCAGCAGCTTAGTACTGGGGGAGCAGTACTTC. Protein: CASSLVLGEQYF.